Shown below are 18 T cell receptor beta chains from a single sample sequenced in a study of cytomegalovirus exposure and HLA in healthy donors. PCR was performed using 60 Vbeta and 13 Jbeta primers. Using immunoSEQ multiplex PCR, the repertoire was profiled, and TCRdb retains in-frame clones only, with some absent. The data show 110,000 or so clones, under 85% seen once. The sample was PBMCs. These receptors originate from a man aged 25 to 40 in good health and CMV-seronegative.

The chain carries TRBV28 and TRBJ1-4, with TRBD1 identical over 8 bases. V gave up 3 bases and J gave up 7 bases; unmatched junction bases: 7. Germline assignment: CDR1 MDHEN and CDR2 SYDVKM. CDR3 length: 15 residues. CDR3 protein: CASSFKEDRGEKLFF. CDR3 bases: TGTGCCAGCAGTTTCAAAGAAGACAGGGGTGAAAAACTGTTTTTT.

The CDR3 region has the DNA TGCGCCAGCAGCCAATACCTCGGGACTAGCGGGTCAGATGAGCAGTTCTTC. Translated, it gives CASSQYLGTSGSDEQFF. This rearrangement joins TRBV4-3 to TRBJ2-1, with 12 bases fitting TRBD2. The CDR3 totals 17 residues. V lost 2 bases to trimming and J lost 8 bases; unmatched junction nucleotides: 10. The germline gives CDR1 LGHNA, CDR2 YSLEER.

This clone appeared a few times. The chain combines TRBV4-3 with TRBJ2-5, with 9 bases identical to TRBD1. Looked up from germline, CDR1 is LGHNA and CDR2 is YSLEER. The V segment lost 0 bases and the J segment 4 bases; nucleotides outside the gene matches: 6. The CDR3 covers 16 residues. CDR3 sequence reads: CASSQDYTGGRETQYF. Written as DNA, the CDR3 is TGCGCCAGCAGCCAAGACTATACAGGGGGCAGAGAGACCCAGTACTTC.

As to this clone: Sequence at one end of the junction differs from germline and may be a read error. The J gene is TRBJ2-3, the V gene TRBV2, with a tentative D call TRBD1 (6 bases). The CDR3 has 15 amino acids. CDR1 and CDR2 (germline): SNHLY, FYNNEI. The CDR3 here is CGATRDTINTDTQYF. The CDR3 DNA sequence: TGCGGGGCGACCCGGGACACAATAAACACAGATACGCAGTATTTT.

This clone showed up just a few times. This chain joins TRBV6-5 and TRBJ2-7; 7 bases align to TRBD2. This CDR3 is 14 amino acids long. The V segment lost 5 bases and the J segment 2 bases; nucleotides outside the gene matches: 6. Per the germline V gene, CDR1 is MNHEY and CDR2 is SVGAGI. CDR3 sequence reads: CASSRGRGTYEQYF. DNA of the CDR3: TGTGCCAGCAGTCGCGGGAGAGGGACCTACGAGCAGTACTTC.

The chain employs TRBV6-5 and TRBJ2-2; no firm D call. This CDR3 spans 13 amino acids. Trimming stripped 2 bases from V and 3 bases from J, with 4 bases between. The germline V gene has CDR1 MNHEY and CDR2 SVGAGI. The CDR3 reads CASSYRDTGELFF. CDR3 in DNA: TGTGCCAGCAGTTACCGAGACACCGGGGAGCTGTTTTTT.

The chain is built from TRBV19 and TRBJ1-1; 8 bases map to TRBD1. There are 14 residues in the CDR3. Trimming at V came to 4 bases and at J to 0 bases, leaving 1 base not matched to a gene. Per the germline V gene, CDR1 is LNHDA and CDR2 is SQIVND (reference sequence). DNA of the CDR3: TGTGCCAGTAGTAAGGGACAGGTGAACACTGAAGCTTTCTTT. It is translated as CASSKGQVNTEAFF.

The chain uses TRBV20-1 and TRBJ2-7; 13 bases agree with TRBD2. Per germline, CDR1 DFQATT and CDR2 SNEGSKA (reference sequence). There are 11 residues in the CDR3. Germline trimming cut 6 bases from V and 13 bases from J; bases unmatched to any gene: 6. In nucleotides, the CDR3 is TGCAGTGCCGGACTAGCGGGAGCAAGATACTTC. This encodes CSAGLAGARYF.

The chain has TRBV27 and TRBJ1-1, with unresolved D. This CDR3 region has 15 residues. CDR1 is MNHEY and CDR2 is SMNVEV in the germline V gene (reference sequence). V was cut by 6 bases and J by 4 bases, with 18 bases left in between. CDR3 coding DNA: TGTGCCAGCAGCCTGATACGGGGTACGAGCACTGAAGCTTTCTTT. Translating gives CASSLIRGTSTEAFF.

The J gene is TRBJ1-1, the V gene TRBV5-1, with 7 bases matching TRBD1. V trimming: 4 bases; J trimming: 4 bases; junction bases outside the gene matches: 10. The germline V gene has CDR1 SGHRS and CDR2 YFSETQ. The CDR3 is 15 residues long. The CDR3 region has the DNA TGCGCCAGCAGCCCAGACAGGGCTCGGGGCACTGAAGCTTTCTTT. It translates to CASSPDRARGTEAFF.

This clone came up a few times. The gene calls are TRBV5-5 and TRBJ2-3; 8 bases fit TRBD1. Trimming removed 6 bases from V and 1 base from J; junction bases left unmatched: 4. Germline V gene data show CDR1 as SGHKS and CDR2 as YYEKEE (reference sequence). This CDR3 region has 14 residues. The CDR3 coding sequence is TGTGCCAGCATTCCAGGGGGCGGCACAGATACGCAGTATTTT. The encoded protein is CASIPGGGTDTQYF.

The gene calls are TRBV10-3 and TRBJ1-1; maybe TRBD1 (6 bases). V was pared by 9 bases and J by 1 base, with 6 bases between. The CDR3 covers 11 residues. Germline lookup yields CDR1 ENHRY and CDR2 SYGVKD. This CDR3 reads CAIQGNTEAFF. For the CDR3, the DNA is TGTGCCATACAGGGGAACACTGAAGCTTTCTTT.

V and J are TRBV4-3 and TRBJ1-5; D unclear. Germline-derived CDR1 and CDR2 are LGHNA and YSLEER. The CDR3 is 18 residues long. V dropped 1 base and J dropped 0 bases, with 16 bases sitting between them. This CDR3 reads CASSQVVGSDDSNQPQHF. In nucleotides, the CDR3 is TGCGCCAGCAGCCAAGTTGTAGGGAGCGATGATAGCAATCAGCCCCAGCATTTT.

The chain carries TRBV6-5 and TRBJ2-7; maybe TRBD2 (7 bases). The V end was cut by 0 bases, the J end by 7 bases, with 16 bases between. This CDR3 region has 15 residues. Germline V CDR1 and CDR2: MNHEY, SVGAGI. The CDR3 DNA reads as TGTGCCAGCAGTTACTCAGGGGGGGACTCAAGGGAGCAGTACTTC. This sequence encodes CASSYSGGDSREQYF.

V and J are TRBV4-2 and TRBJ2-2, with D perhaps matching TRBD1 (7 bases). The V end lost 0 bases, the J end lost 5 bases, and 13 bases lay between the germline ends. CDR3 size: 16 residues. Germline-derived CDR1 and CDR2 are LGHNA and YNFKEQ. In DNA, the CDR3 is TGTGCCAGCAGCCAAGACGGTCAGGGGGGTACCGGGGAGCTGTTTTTT. It is translated as CASSQDGQGGTGELFF.

The V and J genes are TRBV5-6 and TRBJ1-2; D gene uncertain. Trimming removed 2 bases from V and 0 bases from J, with 5 bases in between. The CDR3 is 13 amino acids. The germline V gene has CDR1 SGHDT and CDR2 YYEEEE. The CDR3 region has the DNA TGTGCCAGCAGCTTCGACACTAACTATGGCTACACCTTC. Protein sequence: CASSFDTNYGYTF.

Within the sample, this clone is medium-sized. V and J are TRBV5-6 and TRBJ1-1; D perhaps matches TRBD1 (5 bases). The CDR3 covers 14 residues. Per the germline V gene, CDR1 is SGHDT and CDR2 is YYEEEE. Deletions cut 1 base from V and 5 bases from J, with 12 bases between. The CDR3 loop reads CASSLSEGRTEAFF. In nucleotides, the CDR3 is TGTGCCAGCAGCTTGAGCGAGGGGAGGACTGAAGCTTTCTTT.

The genes are TRBV6-5 and TRBJ2-3, with 10 bases lining up with TRBD1. J was trimmed by 2 bases and V by 6 bases; bases with no gene match: 5. The CDR3 runs to 15 residues. Germline lookup yields CDR1 MNHEY and CDR2 SVGAGI. This CDR3 is CASSRQGANTDTQYF. The CDR3 coding sequence is TGTGCCAGCAGCCGACAGGGGGCAAACACAGATACGCAGTATTTT.